This TCR beta chain stems from a study of persistence of HIV-infected CD4 T cells. Findings and caveats of the study: TCR oligoclonality correlated with proviral oligoclonality in the same sorted populations.

The stimulus was an HIV-1 Gag 15-mer peptide pool, 0.8 to 1 ug/peptide/mL. Memory cells lacking CD40L and CD69 with high CD45RO were sorted. The trim removed 1 base at V and 5 bases at J, leaving 7 bases unmatched. CDR1 SGHNT and CDR2 YYREEE come from the germline V gene (reference sequence). The CDR3 is 15 residues long. This was the immunoSEQ version 4 assay in survey mode. Sequencing was performed with immunoSEQ multiplex PCR; in TCRdb, only in-frame clones are kept and a portion is missing. The table lists about 33,000 clones, around four fifths of them singletons. Comments on this clone: Its antigen is currently unknown.

The sequence derives from an adult with HIV. The donor label of this sample is uncertain. This specimen consisted of cultured CD4+ T cells from PBMCs, obtained from a patient who received antiretroviral therapy. The V gene is TRBV5-4, the J gene TRBJ2-5; 8 nucleotides match TRBD1. CDR3 sequence reads: CASSLMSGGRETQYF. The CDR3 DNA reads TGTGCCAGCAGCTTGATGTCAGGGGGCCGGGAGACCCAGTACTTC.